This T cell receptor (beta chain) was captured by sequencing in a study of cytomegalovirus exposure and HLA in healthy donors. Trimming removed 0 bases at V and 1 base at J, with 13 bases between. The CDR3 sequence is 16 residues long. The germline CDR1 and CDR2 sequences are GTSNPN and SVGIG (reference sequence). In the case of this clone: What it binds is unknown.

Primers included in the PCR were 60 Vbeta and 13 Jbeta primers. Profiled with immunoSEQ multiplex PCR; TCRdb holds only in-frame clones, not every one. There are roughly 180,000 clones in the sample; about four fifths occur only once, and around 0.26% lies in the top ten. Study outcomes and limitations: Later analysis identified several of the most significant clusters that appeared linked to common viral pathogens. As a later analysis showed, a missense DCLRE1C variant was linked to trimming of TCR beta V- and J-genes. A prior analysis recorded that most TCR beta V segments were productive about 87% or about 30% of the time.

The TCR originated in a boy between 10 and 17 years old in good health and CMV-seronegative. The chain links TRBV30 to TRBJ1-5, with D unresolved. What was sequenced was PBMCs. CDR3 sequence: CAWSVPLGISNQPQHF. DNA for the CDR3: TGTGCCTGGAGTGTACCCCTGGGCATAAGCAATCAGCCCCAGCATTTT.